This T cell receptor beta chain is from a study of cytomegalovirus exposure and HLA in healthy donors (dated by TCRdb to the late 2010s). About the study as a whole: In an earlier analysis of some 610 of the donors, 276 Gb of sequence data and some 100 million unique TCR beta sequences from 150 million to 200 million T cells were reported. Approximately 300 gigabases of sequencing data and tens of millions of unique TCR sequences were included in an early release covering over 600 HLA-typed donors. Among the roughly 390 genotyped donors, around 81% belonged to the genetic ancestry cluster associated with self-reported Caucasian donors. The study aimed to test whether signatures of past pathogen exposure could be identified by cataloging public T cell receptors. The study profiled the T cell repertoires of approximately 700 subjects by immunosequencing and related them to cytomegalovirus serostatus. A separate validation cohort of about 110 different subjects was used in addition to the roughly 670-subject first cohort. High-throughput TCR immunosequencing, statistical association of individual TCRs with disease status, and machine learning were combined to predict cytomegalovirus infection status. A later analysis re-examined previously published TCR beta repertoires from around 670 donors and added high-resolution HLA genotyping to investigate patterns of TCR occurrence. Rather than using new phenotypic data, the later analysis identified candidate immune exposures from TCR beta sequences and from how often those sequences occurred across donors. To decide whether each TCR beta V gene segment behaved as functional or pseudogenic, an earlier analysis of some 570 of the donors relied on high-throughput TCR beta sequencing. Donor age, sex, ethnicity and CMV serostatus were collected together with the repertoire data. A later genetic analysis used genome-wide SNP genotypes for 398 of the 666 donors, treating that subset as a discovery cohort. All discovery cohort repertoires had been generated using a single sequencing platform. Both class I and class II loci were covered by HLA typing, at four-digit resolution. The number of donors typed differed by locus, with about 629-640 for A, B, C, DRB1 and DQB1, more than 500 for DQA1, 606 for DPA1, and 450 to 480 for DPB1. Roughly 5 DR-DQ haplotypes were handled as single units for association and clustering, since linkage in the cohort was strong. Among 300 to 450 genotyped donors of the cohort, an average of 235,054 unique TCR beta nucleotide sequences were sequenced per donor, roughly 20% of them non-productive. The paper's findings and limits, for the study overall: In a later analysis, HLA-associated TCR beta chains showed more clonal expansion and lower generation probabilities than non-associated chains that were equally common. Because HLA typing was missing for some donors at each locus, association tests included only the typed subset. The study gave a list of some 150 TCR beta chains associated with cytomegalovirus. When HLA alleles, especially DR and DQ, strongly co-occurred, TCR associations were difficult to assign to individual alleles. Compared with the approximately 700-donor mean, donors in an Asian-associated ancestry cluster had fewer N-insertions in productive TCRs, according to a later genetic analysis. A later analysis reported that several top co-occurrence clusters appeared linked to parvovirus B19, influenza, CMV and Epstein-Barr virus. In a later analysis, the rate of TCR association differed among HLA loci, with DRB1 alleles having the most associated TCRs and HLA-C alleles having the fewest. Only TCR beta chains were sequenced in this cohort, and the absence of alpha or paired-chain data limited detectable features. Immune exposure information for the cohort was limited to CMV serostatus. A few of the identified cytomegalovirus-associated TCR beta chains were confirmed in vitro to be specific for cytomegalovirus antigens. It was suggested by the authors that the approach could potentially be generalized to other disease states and immunological phenotypes. A further reported finding was that TCR beta sequences accurately predicted the HLA-A and HLA-B alleles for most subjects in the first cohort. The presence/absence analyses assumed that sequencing depth was roughly uniform across donors, and that assumption may not be true. A later analysis associated 16,951 TCR beta sequences with specific HLA alleles at a false discovery rate of 0.05. The classifier was reported to diagnose cytomegalovirus status with high specificity and sensitivity in both the original cohort and the validation cohort. Broadly in line with IMGT annotations, most TCR beta V segments showed up in productive rearrangements about 87% or about 30% of the time in an earlier analysis of 587 of the donors. A cluster of highly shared sequence variants was judged likely to be a technical artifact of the sequencing pipeline. Some IMGT-functional V segments, including TRBV6-2 and TRBV6-3, could not be distinguished by the 87-base-pair reads and were therefore excluded. The earlier analysis of around 600 of the donors excluded some 16 rarely observed V segments, including chromosome 9 orphons, because counts were too low. In a later analysis, most CMV-associated TCR beta chains were found to appear HLA-restricted, with HLA associations seemingly driven largely by CMV exposure. Across donors, most TCR sequences were observed very rarely, whereas some public TCRs were present in many individuals. Linkage disequilibrium might explain the correlated functional status among segregating V segments, but an unknown experimental factor could not be ruled out. An association between a missense DCLRE1C variant and V-gene and J-gene trimming of TCR beta chains was found in a later genetic analysis and replicated in an independent cohort.

Taken from the germline V gene (reference sequence), the CDR1 and CDR2 loops are SEHNR and FQNEAQ. Germline trimming: 1 base from V, 5 bases from J; junction bases outside gene matches: 5. From the cysteine up to the phenylalanine, the CDR3 has a length of 15 residues. The DNA shown is the 45-base CDR3, in frame from base 1. Libraries were built with the immunoSEQ multiplex PCR assay. A mixture of 60 forward primers for TCR Vbeta segments and 13 reverse primers for TCR Jbeta segments was used in the multiplex PCR. The CDR3 region of rearranged TCR beta genes was amplified from genomic DNA by a multiplex PCR assay. The amplified TCR beta libraries were sequenced on the Illumina HiSeq System as 87-base-pair reads. Per the source publication's procedure: A later analysis counted 65 million to 90 million unique TCR beta chains across the 666 repertoires, and some 11 million of these chains were shared by at least two donors. To remove PCR and sequencing errors, raw reads were error-corrected and collapsed into unique sequences using a nearest-neighbor algorithm that merged closely related sequences. Alignment of CDR3 sequences to IMGT reference sequences was used to assign V, D and J gene segments. Each retained sequence needed at least a six-nucleotide match to both a V gene segment and a J gene segment. A rearrangement was called productive if the CDR3 had no stop codons and remained in frame with V and J, and every other rearrangement was called non-productive. CDR3 was defined by IMGT convention, running from the second conserved V-encoded cysteine to the conserved J-encoded phenylalanine. In an earlier analysis of around 570 of the donors, sequences lacking an unambiguous match to a single V gene segment were excluded. In an earlier analysis of 587 of the donors, a V segment was called functional when productive rearrangements were above 56.7%, and segregating when the standard deviation between donors exceeded 5%. To diagnose cytomegalovirus status from the catalog of TCR beta chain sequences, a statistical classification framework was built. In a later analysis, TCR nucleotide sequences were compared against IMGT/GENE-DB human TR gene sequences so that V and J genes could be assigned. The TCRdist pipeline was used in a later analysis to assign CDR3 sequences and most-parsimonious VDJ recombination scenarios. A later analysis defined each TCR beta chain by its CDR3 amino acid sequence plus V-gene family, and excluded reads lacking a unique V-gene family. A later analysis removed roughly 590 highly shared, low-generation-probability nucleotide sequences to deal with suspected cross-contamination and a sequencing artifact. For each public chain, a later analysis derived a clonal expansion index from normalized ranks of inferred template counts within each repertoire. A later analysis computed generation probabilities with a VDJ recombination model fitted to out-of-frame rearrangements, and checked the results against IGoR. In a later analysis, hypergeometric tests were used to score TCR-TCR, TCR-HLA and TCR-CMV co-occurrence, with a repertoire-size bias correction applied to TCR pairs. A later analysis estimated false discovery rates by permuting HLA or CMV assignments 20 times. A later analysis grouped co-occurring TCRs with DBSCAN, adding TCRdist sequence similarity when clustering within HLA-allele-positive subsets. Co-occurrence clustering excluded repertoires with fewer than 30,000 or more than 120,000 public chains, plus five with anomalous nucleotide sharing. The immuneACCESS repertoire file appears here via TCRdb, limited to in-frame rearrangements. These files lack a portion of the clones; in checked studies, under half of the deficit traces to unresolved V genes, and the cause of the others is not known. V and J calls and clone size follow that table, whereas D and trimming were derived from the DNA. The table kept for this sample lists under 200,000 clones. The biggest ten clones account for approximately 6.9% of the sample.

The cohort was made up of hundreds of healthy bone marrow donors. At the time of sampling, all cohort members were nominally healthy, though unrecorded immune exposures were likely present. The donor was CMV seronegative and was included in the group of a few hundred seronegative cohort members. A peripheral blood sample was collected from each donor, and TCR beta sequencing was performed on peripheral blood mononuclear cells. The Qiagen DNeasy Blood Extraction Kit was used to extract genomic DNA from the blood cell samples. Note on this clone: Its binding antigen is unknown.

This TCR was recovered from a man younger than 45 in good health and CMV-seronegative. The specimen sequenced was PBMCs. Recombination linked TRBV7-9 to TRBJ2-3; 8 junctional bases match TRBD2. The nucleotide sequence is given as TGTGCCAGCAGCTTAGACGGGGGGGAAGAAGATACGCAGTATTTT. This sequence encodes CASSLDGGEEDTQYF.